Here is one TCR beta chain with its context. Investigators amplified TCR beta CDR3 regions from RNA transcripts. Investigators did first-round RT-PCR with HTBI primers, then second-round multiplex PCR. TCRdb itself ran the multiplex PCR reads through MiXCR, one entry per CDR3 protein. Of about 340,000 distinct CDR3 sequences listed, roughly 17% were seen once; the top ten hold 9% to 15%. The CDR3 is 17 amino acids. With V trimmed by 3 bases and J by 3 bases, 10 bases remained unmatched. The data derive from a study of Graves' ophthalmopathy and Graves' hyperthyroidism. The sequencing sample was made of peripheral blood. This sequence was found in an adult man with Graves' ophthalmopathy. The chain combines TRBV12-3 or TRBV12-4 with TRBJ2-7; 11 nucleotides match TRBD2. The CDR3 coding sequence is TGTGCCAGCAGTTTTCTAGCGGGAGGAGGGGGGCTCTACGAGCAGTACTTC. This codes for CASSFLAGGGGLYEQYF.